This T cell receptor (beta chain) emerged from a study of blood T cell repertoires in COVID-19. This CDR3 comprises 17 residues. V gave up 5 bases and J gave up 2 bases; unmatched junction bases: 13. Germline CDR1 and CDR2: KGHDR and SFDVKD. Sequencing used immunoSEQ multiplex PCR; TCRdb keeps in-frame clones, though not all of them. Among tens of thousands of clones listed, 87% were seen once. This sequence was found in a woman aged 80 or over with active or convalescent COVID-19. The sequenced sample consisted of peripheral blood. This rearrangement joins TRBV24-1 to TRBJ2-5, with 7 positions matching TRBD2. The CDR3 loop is CATSALAGPRFQETQYF. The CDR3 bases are TGTGCCACCAGTGCCTTAGCGGGCCCCAGATTTCAAGAGACCCAGTACTTC.